This record concerns one T cell receptor (beta chain) sequence. This record comes from a study of control samples from healthy donors and cancer patients. Germline CDR1 is MNHNS and CDR2 is SASEGT. CDR3 length equals 17 residues. Between the trimmed V and J ends, which lost 4 bases and 0 bases, there was a span of 19 bases. Libraries were prepared by immunoSEQ multiplex PCR; TCRdb keeps only in-frame clonotypes and omits some of them. The table lists some 150,000 clones, over 90% of them singletons. The sequence derives from a man in his fifties in good health. V is TRBV6-1 and J is TRBJ2-7, with D possibly matching TRBD2 (6 bases). Sequences were obtained from blood. The CDR3 sequence: CASSGGIAAWSSYEQYF. DNA of the CDR3: TGTGCCAGCAGTGGGGGAATAGCGGCTTGGAGCTCCTACGAGCAGTACTTC.